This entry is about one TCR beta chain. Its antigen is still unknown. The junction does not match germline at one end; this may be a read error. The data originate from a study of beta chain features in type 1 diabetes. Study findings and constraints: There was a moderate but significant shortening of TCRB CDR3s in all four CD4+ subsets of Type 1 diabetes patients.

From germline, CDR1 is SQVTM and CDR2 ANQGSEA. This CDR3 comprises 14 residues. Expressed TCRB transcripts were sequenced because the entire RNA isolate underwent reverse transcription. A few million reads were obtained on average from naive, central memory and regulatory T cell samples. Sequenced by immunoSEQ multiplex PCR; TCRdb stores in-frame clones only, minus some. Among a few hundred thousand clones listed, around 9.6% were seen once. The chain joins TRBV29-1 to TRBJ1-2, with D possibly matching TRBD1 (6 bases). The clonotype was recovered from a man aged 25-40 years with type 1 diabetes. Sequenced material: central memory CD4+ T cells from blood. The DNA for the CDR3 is TGCAGCGTTGAAGGTCACAGGGATAACAATGGCTACACCTTC. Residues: CSVEGHRDNNGYTF.